These T cell receptor beta chains were read from a single sample in a study of shared clonotypes between healthy human individuals. The protocol was immunoSEQ multiplex PCR, while the TCRdb copy is restricted to in-frame clones and leaves out a portion. The sample consists of over 750,000 clones, roughly 96% of them appearing once. Specimen: naive CD8+ T cells sorted from blood. The receptor source for this set is a young man in good health. Each CDR3 is given with its conserved first and last residue. The D gene is left open where the match is weak. Clone size appears in some rows only: once, few, many, or a class for an expanded clone.

V gene	clone size	D gene	J gene	CDR3 protein	CDR3 DNA
TRBV5-6	-	TRBD2	TRBJ2-7	CASSPEPGLAAYEQYF	TGTGCCAGCAGCCCGGAACCGGGACTAGCAGCCTACGAGCAGTACTTC
TRBV10-1	once	-	TRBJ2-5	CASFYPTELQETQYF	TGCGCCAGCTTCTACCCGACCGAACTGCAAGAGACCCAGTACTTC
TRBV7-2	once	-	TRBJ2-1	CASSSDPYNEQFF	TGTGCCAGCAGCTCGGACCCTTACAATGAGCAGTTCTTC
TRBV27	-	-	TRBJ1-2	CASSLRQVGYGYTF	TGTGCCAGCAGTTTACGACAGGTGGGCTATGGCTACACCTTC
TRBV27	few	-	TRBJ1-2	CASSLKGGVGYGYTF	TGTGCCAGCAGTTTAAAGGGAGGGGTGGGCTATGGCTACACCTTC
TRBV5-4	-	TRBD1	TRBJ2-7	CASSQHGTEYEQYF	TGTGCCAGCAGCCAGCACGGGACAGAATACGAGCAGTACTTC
TRBV7-2	-	-	TRBJ2-1	CASSLEIGTRLDEQFF	TGTGCCAGCAGCTTAGAAATAGGGACCAGACTTGATGAGCAGTTCTTC
TRBV10-3	-	-	TRBJ1-2	CAISESAENYGYTF	TGTGCCATCAGTGAGTCGGCGGAGAACTATGGCTACACCTTC
TRBV10-3	-	TRBD2	TRBJ2-7	CAISEFGLAGEPTYEQYF	TGTGCCATCAGTGAATTCGGACTAGCGGGCGAGCCAACCTACGAGCAGTACTTC
TRBV13	-	-	TRBJ2-7	CASSYRDYEQYF	TGTGCCAGCAGCTACCGGGACTACGAGCAGTACTTC
TRBV9	few	-	TRBJ2-1	CASSDQYGTGYNEQFF	TGTGCCAGCAGCGACCAGTATGGGACGGGCTACAATGAGCAGTTCTTC
TRBV6-1	-	TRBD1	TRBJ2-7	CASSLGQGSSYEQYF	TGTGCCAGCAGCCTTGGACAGGGGAGCTCCTACGAGCAGTACTTC
TRBV15	-	-	TRBJ2-3	CATSRDGRSTDTQYF	TGTGCCACCAGCAGAGACGGACGGAGCACAGATACGCAGTATTTT
TRBV9	-	-	TRBJ2-2	CASSSRYTGELFF	TGTGCCAGCAGCTCCCGCTACACCGGGGAGCTGTTTTTT
TRBV27	-	TRBD2	TRBJ2-1	CASRPTGVAGGLGYNEQFF	TGTGCCAGCAGGCCCACTGGGGTTGCGGGAGGGTTGGGGTACAATGAGCAGTTCTTC
TRBV7-9	-	-	TRBJ2-7	CASSPPQSYEQYF	TGTGCCAGCAGCCCCCCACAATCCTACGAGCAGTACTTC
TRBV27	-	-	TRBJ2-7	CASSWGSAYEQYF	TGTGCCAGCAGTTGGGGGAGCGCCTACGAGCAGTACTTC
TRBV7-2	-	TRBD2	TRBJ2-1	CASSSGLAGEISYNEQFF	TGTGCCAGCAGCTCGGGACTAGCGGGAGAGATCTCCTACAATGAGCAGTTCTTC
TRBV27	-	TRBD1	TRBJ2-1	CASSLSGTGGNYNEQFF	TGTGCCAGCAGTTTATCCGGGACAGGGGGCAACTACAATGAGCAGTTCTTC
TRBV5-1	-	-	TRBJ2-2	CASSPPEGGTGELFF	TGCGCCAGCAGCCCCCCGGAAGGTGGCACCGGGGAGCTGTTTTTT
TRBV5-4	-	TRBD1	TRBJ2-7	CASSFGTGGYEQYF	TGTGCCAGCAGCTTTGGGACAGGGGGATACGAGCAGTACTTC
TRBV5-6	-	-	TRBJ2-5	CASSPSILHFQETQYF	TGTGCCAGCAGCCCTTCGATCTTACACTTCCAAGAGACCCAGTACTTC